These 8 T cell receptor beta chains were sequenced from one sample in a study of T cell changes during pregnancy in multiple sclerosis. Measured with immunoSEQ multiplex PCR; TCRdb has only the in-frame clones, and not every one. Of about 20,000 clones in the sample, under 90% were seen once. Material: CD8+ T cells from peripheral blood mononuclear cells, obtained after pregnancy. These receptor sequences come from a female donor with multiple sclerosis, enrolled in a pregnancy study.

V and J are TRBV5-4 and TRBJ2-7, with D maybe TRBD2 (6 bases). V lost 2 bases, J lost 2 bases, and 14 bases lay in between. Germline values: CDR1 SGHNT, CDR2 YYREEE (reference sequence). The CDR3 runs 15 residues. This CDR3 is CASSFWEVFPYEQYF. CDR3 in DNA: TGTGCCAGCAGCTTTTGGGAGGTTTTTCCCTACGAGCAGTACTTC.

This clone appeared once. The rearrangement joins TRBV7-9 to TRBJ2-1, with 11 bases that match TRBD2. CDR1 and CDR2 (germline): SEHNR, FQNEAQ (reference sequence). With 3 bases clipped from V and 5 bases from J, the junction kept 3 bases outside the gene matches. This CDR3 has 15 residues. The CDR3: CASSFTSGSNNEQFF. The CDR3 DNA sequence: TGTGCCAGCAGCTTTACTAGCGGGAGCAACAATGAGCAGTTCTTC. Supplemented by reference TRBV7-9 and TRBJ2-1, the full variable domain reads DTGVSQNPRHKITKRGQNVTFRCDPISEHNRLYWYRQTLGQGPEFLTYFQNEAQLEKSRLLSDRFSAERPKGSFSTLEIQRTEQGDSAMYLCASSFTSGSNNEQFFGPGTRLTVL.

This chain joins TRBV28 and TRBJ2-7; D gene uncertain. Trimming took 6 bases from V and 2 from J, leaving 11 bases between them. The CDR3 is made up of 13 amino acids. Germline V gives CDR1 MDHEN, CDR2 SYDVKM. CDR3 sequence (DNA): TGTGCCAGCAGCGGGTACCCAGCCTACGAGCAGTACTTC. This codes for CASSGYPAYEQYF.

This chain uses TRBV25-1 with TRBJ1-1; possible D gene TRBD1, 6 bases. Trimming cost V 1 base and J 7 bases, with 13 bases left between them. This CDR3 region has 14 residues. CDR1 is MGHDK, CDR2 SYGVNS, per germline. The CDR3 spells CASSESYRDVEAFF. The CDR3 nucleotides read TGTGCCAGCAGTGAATCGTACAGGGATGTTGAAGCTTTCTTT. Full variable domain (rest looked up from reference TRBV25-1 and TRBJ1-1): EADIYQTPRYLVIGTGKKITLECSQTMGHDKMYWYQQDPGMELHLIHYSYGVNSTEKGDLSSESTVSRIRTEHFPLTLESARPSHTSQYLCASSESYRDVEAFFGQGTRLTVV.

Here the CDR3 DNA reads TGTGCCAGCAGTCCTGACAGTGAAGAGACCCAGTACTTC. As protein: CASSPDSEETQYF. The rearrangement joins TRBV6-5 to TRBJ2-5; D is possibly TRBD1 (5 bases). Trimming removed 5 bases at V and 3 bases at J, with 10 bases between. The CDR3 has 13 amino acids. CDR1 MNHEY and CDR2 SVGAGI come from the germline V gene.

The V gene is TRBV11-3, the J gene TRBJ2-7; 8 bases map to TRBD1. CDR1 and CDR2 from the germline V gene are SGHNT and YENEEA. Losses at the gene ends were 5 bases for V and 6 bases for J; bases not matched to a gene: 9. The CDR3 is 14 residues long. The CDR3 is CASSVGQGSGEQYF. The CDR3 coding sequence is TGTGCCAGCAGCGTCGGACAGGGCTCAGGCGAGCAGTACTTC.

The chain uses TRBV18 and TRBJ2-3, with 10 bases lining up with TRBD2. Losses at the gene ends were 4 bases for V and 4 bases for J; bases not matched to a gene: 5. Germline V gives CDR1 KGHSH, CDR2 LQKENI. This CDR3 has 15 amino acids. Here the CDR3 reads CASSLPGLASDTQYF. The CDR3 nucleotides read TGTGCCAGCTCACTACCGGGACTAGCGTCAGATACGCAGTATTTT.

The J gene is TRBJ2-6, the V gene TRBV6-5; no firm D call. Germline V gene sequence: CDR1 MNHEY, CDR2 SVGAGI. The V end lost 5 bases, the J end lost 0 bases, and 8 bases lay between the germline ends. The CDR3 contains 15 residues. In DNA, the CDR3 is TGTGCCAGCAGTGGGCCTCTCTCTGGGGCCAACGTCCTGACTTTC. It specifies CASSGPLSGANVLTF.